This T cell receptor beta chain was sequenced for a study of CD8 T cells in ankylosing spondylitis. Overall study results and limits: A motif in TCR beta, a set of under ten highly homologous variants, appeared characteristic of ankylosing spondylitis blood. Earlier authors reported some of these motif variants in reactive arthritis synovial fluid and blood. Within matched ankylosing spondylitis synovial fluid, disease-linked clones were reportedly significantly enriched.

The V segment lost 4 bases and the J segment 3 bases; nucleotides outside the gene matches: 3. Germline assignment: CDR1 MNHEY and CDR2 SVGAGI. The CDR3 is made up of 15 amino acids. Turning to this clonotype: Its antigen is unknown.

Researchers built TCR beta libraries using quantitative 5'-RACE with molecular barcodes. Each CDR3 protein gets one entry after TCRdb re-called the 5' RACE reads with MiXCR. Here the sample spans roughly 200,000 distinct CDR3 sequences, about a quarter being singletons. This receptor was identified in a male donor with ankylosing spondylitis or in good health (not recorded which). The sample comprised blood, either unsorted or a sorted T cell fraction (not recorded which). The chain combines TRBV6-5 with TRBJ2-7; 13 nucleotides agree with TRBD2. The CDR3 protein is CASSSWTSGSYEQYF. The CDR3 DNA is TGTGCCAGCAGTTCCTGGACTAGCGGGAGCTACGAGCAGTACTTC.